These T cell receptor beta chains were read from a single sample in a study of blood T cell repertoires in COVID-19. The repertoire was sequenced with immunoSEQ multiplex PCR; TCRdb's copy has only in-frame clones and lacks some. Of roughly 190,000 clones in the sample, 70% to 85% were seen once. Sequencing input: peripheral blood. These receptors came from a woman in her forties or fifties with acute or convalescent COVID-19. The CDR3 runs from the conserved cysteine through the conserved F or W. The D gene is left open where the match is weak. Clone size is stated in some rows and not others, as once, few, many or a class when expanded.

abundance | j_gene | d_gene | v_gene | CDR3nt | CDR3aa
few | TRBJ1-1 | NA | TRBV6-2/TRBV6-3 | TGTGCCAGCAGTTACATGGTGGCAGGGGCAGCCGGCACTGAAGCTTTCTTT | CASSYMVAGAAGTEAFF
NA | TRBJ1-5 | TRBD1 | TRBV19 | TGTGCCAGTAGTACCCGGACAGGGAGCGGCAATCAGCCCCAGCATTTT | CASSTRTGSGNQPQHF
once | TRBJ1-1 | TRBD1 | TRBV6-5 | TGTGCCAGCAGTTCCCCGGACAGGGTGGGGACTGAAGCTTTCTTT | CASSSPDRVGTEAFF
NA | TRBJ2-2 | NA | TRBV6-2/TRBV6-3 | TGTGCCAGCAGTTACGGCCGGGGAAGCGGGGAGCTGTTTTTT | CASSYGRGSGELFF
NA | TRBJ1-1 | TRBD1 | TRBV5-1 | TGCGCCAGCAGCGGGACAGGGGGCATGAACACTGAAGCTTTCTTT | CASSGTGGMNTEAFF
NA | TRBJ1-6 | NA | TRBV28 | TGTGCCGGGGGGGGTCTTGGTTCACCCCTCCACTTT | CAGGGLGSPLHF
NA | TRBJ2-2 | TRBD2 | TRBV7-9 | TGTGCCAGCAGCTTGGGGGAGCGGGAGTGGGACACCGGGGAGCTGTTTTTT | CASSLGEREWDTGELFF
few | TRBJ2-5 | NA | TRBV14 | TGTGCCAGCAGCGCAGTGAGGATGCGAGAGACCCAGTACTTC | CASSAVRMRETQYF
NA | TRBJ1-6 | TRBD1 | TRBV19 | TGTGCCAGTAGTCTTCGAGAAGGGACAGGGAACTCACCCCTCCACTTT | CASSLREGTGNSPLHF
NA | TRBJ2-1 | TRBD1 | TRBV6-2/TRBV6-3 | TGTGCCAGCAGCAGGGGACAGGGGGCATACAGTGAGCAGTTCTTC | CASSRGQGAYSEQFF
NA | TRBJ2-5 | NA | TRBV1 | TGCACCAGCAGTTCAATAGCGGGAGCTAGAGAGACCCAGTACTTC | CTSSSIAGARETQYF
NA | TRBJ1-1 | NA | TRBV28 | TGTGCCAGCAGTTTCGGCGGCCTGAACACTGAAGCTTTCTTT | CASSFGGLNTEAFF
NA | TRBJ1-5 | TRBD1 | TRBV28 | TGTGCCAGCAGTTTGACTTTGGACAGGGACAATCAGCCCCAGCATTTT | CASSLTLDRDNQPQHF
NA | TRBJ1-1 | NA | TRBV7-8 | TGTGCCAGCAGCGCTTACTTGAACACTGAAGCTTTCTTT | CASSAYLNTEAFF
NA | TRBJ1-2 | NA | TRBV2 | TGTGCCAGCAGTGAAATCGTGGAGGGCCGCTATGGCTACACCTTC | CASSEIVEGRYGYTF
NA | TRBJ2-7 | TRBD2 | TRBV7-9 | TGTGCCAGCAGCTTAGGACTAGCGGGAGGACCAGGAAGGCACGAGCAGTACTTC | CASSLGLAGGPGRHEQYF
NA | TRBJ1-6 | NA | TRBV6-2/TRBV6-3 | TGTGCCAGCAGTTACAAAGGCCAGGGCGATTCACCCCTCCACTTT | CASSYKGQGDSPLHF
once | TRBJ2-7 | NA | TRBV12-3/TRBV12-4 | TGTGCCAGCAGCCCTAACCTATACGAGCAGTACTTC | CASSPNLYEQYF
NA | TRBJ1-2 | NA | TRBV18 | TGTGCCAGCACTGACGGGAACTATGGCTACACCTTC | CASTDGNYGYTF
NA | TRBJ1-2 | NA | TRBV5-5 | TGTGCCAGCAGCTTGGAACGGGGAGGGTTGGGCTATGGCTACACCTTC | CASSLERGGLGYGYTF
NA | TRBJ2-7 | NA | TRBV7-2 | TGTGCCAGCAGCTTGAGGGCGGGACCTCTCTACGAGCAGTACTTC | CASSLRAGPLYEQYF
NA | TRBJ2-1 | TRBD2 | TRBV19 | TGTGCCAGTAGTATAATAGCGGGGGAGCTCAATGAGCAGTTCTTC | CASSIIAGELNEQFF
NA | TRBJ2-3 | TRBD1 | TRBV5-1 | TGCGTCAGCGAAAGGGGGCCAAGCACAGATACGCAGTATTTT | CVSERGPSTDTQYF
NA | TRBJ1-5 | NA | TRBV2 | TGTGCCAGCAGGGACAGTCTTAGCAATCAGCCCCAGCATTTT | CASRDSLSNQPQHF
NA | TRBJ2-1 | TRBD2 | TRBV19 | TGTGCCAGTAGTTCTCCGGGACTAGCGGGAGTCGAGCAGTTCTTC | CASSSPGLAGVEQFF
NA | TRBJ2-7 | TRBD2 | TRBV5-6 | TGTGCCAGCAGCTTGGGATCGGGAGGGGGAGAGCAGTACTTC | CASSLGSGGGEQYF
NA | TRBJ1-6 | NA | TRBV9 | TGTGCCAGCAGCGGCCGGGCCCAGGGGTCACCCCTCCACTTT | CASSGRAQGSPLHF
NA | TRBJ1-1 | TRBD1 | TRBV4-1 | TGCGCCAGCAGCCAGGTACAGGGGGCGCGGACTGAAGCTTTCTTT | CASSQVQGARTEAFF
NA | TRBJ2-1 | NA | TRBV11-3 | TGTGCCAGCAGCCCAGACGGACTAAGTGTAGGCTCCTACAATGAGCAGTTCTTC | CASSPDGLSVGSYNEQFF
NA | TRBJ1-1 | NA | TRBV7-9 | TGTGCCAGCAGCCCCCGAAGGACAGATGGCACCACTGAAGCTTTCTTT | CASSPRRTDGTTEAFF